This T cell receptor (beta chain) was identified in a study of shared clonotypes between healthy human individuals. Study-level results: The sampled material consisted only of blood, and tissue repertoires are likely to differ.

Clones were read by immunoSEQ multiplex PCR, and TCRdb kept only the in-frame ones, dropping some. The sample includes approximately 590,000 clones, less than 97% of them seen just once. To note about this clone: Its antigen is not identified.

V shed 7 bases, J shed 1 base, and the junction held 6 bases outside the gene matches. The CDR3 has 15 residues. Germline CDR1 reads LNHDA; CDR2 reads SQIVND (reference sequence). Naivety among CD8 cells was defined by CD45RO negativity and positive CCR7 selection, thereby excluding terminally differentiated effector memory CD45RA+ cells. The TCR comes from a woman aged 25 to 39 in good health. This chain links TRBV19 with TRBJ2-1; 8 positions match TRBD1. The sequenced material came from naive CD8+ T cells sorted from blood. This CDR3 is CASKEDRGSYNEQFF. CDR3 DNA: TGTGCCAGTAAAGAAGACAGGGGATCCTACAATGAGCAGTTCTTC.